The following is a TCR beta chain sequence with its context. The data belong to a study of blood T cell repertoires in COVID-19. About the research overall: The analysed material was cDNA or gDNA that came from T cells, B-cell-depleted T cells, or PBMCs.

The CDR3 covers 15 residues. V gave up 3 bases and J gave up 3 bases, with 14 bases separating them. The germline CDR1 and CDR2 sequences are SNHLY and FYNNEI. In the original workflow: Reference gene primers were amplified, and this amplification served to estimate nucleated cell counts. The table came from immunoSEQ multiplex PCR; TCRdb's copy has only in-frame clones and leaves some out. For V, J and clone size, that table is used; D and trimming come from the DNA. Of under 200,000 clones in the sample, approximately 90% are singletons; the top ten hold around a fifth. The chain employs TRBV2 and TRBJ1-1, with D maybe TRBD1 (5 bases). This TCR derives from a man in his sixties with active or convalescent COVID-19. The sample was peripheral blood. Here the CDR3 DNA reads TGTGCCAGCAGTGAGCAAGATAGACAGTACACTGAAGCTTTCTTT. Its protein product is CASSEQDRQYTEAFF.